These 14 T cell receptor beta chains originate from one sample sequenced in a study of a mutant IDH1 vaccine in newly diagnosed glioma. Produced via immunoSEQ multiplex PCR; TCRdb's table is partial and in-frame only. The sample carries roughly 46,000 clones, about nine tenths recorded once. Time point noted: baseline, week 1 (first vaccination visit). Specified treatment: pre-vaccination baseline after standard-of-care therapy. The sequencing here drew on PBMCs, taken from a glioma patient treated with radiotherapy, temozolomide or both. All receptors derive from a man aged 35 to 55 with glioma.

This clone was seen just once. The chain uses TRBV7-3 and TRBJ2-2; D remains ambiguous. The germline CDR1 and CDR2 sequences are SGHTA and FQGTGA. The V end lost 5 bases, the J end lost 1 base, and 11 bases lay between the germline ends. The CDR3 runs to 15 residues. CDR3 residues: CASSPSARNTGELFF. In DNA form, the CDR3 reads TGTGCCAGCAGCCCTTCGGCCCGGAACACCGGGGAGCTGTTTTTT.

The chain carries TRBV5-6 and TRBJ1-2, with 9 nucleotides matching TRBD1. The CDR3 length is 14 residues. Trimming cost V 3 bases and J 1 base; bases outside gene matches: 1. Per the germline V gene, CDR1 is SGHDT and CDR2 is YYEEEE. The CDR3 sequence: CASSSDRGNYGYTF. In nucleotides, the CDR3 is TGTGCCAGCAGCTCGGACAGGGGTAACTATGGCTACACCTTC. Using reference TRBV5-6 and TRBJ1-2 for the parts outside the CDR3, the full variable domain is DAGVTQSPTHLIKTRGQQVTLRCSPKSGHDTVSWYQQALGQGPQFIFQYYEEEERQRGNFPDRFSGHQFPNYSSELNVNALLLGDSALYLCASSSDRGNYGYTFGSGTRLTVV.

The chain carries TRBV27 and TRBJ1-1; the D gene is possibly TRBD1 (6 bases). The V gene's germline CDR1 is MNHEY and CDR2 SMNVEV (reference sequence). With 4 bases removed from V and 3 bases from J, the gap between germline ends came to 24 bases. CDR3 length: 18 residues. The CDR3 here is CASSSHPTGWGEYTEAFF. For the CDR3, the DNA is TGTGCCAGCAGTTCCCACCCGACAGGTTGGGGCGAGTACACTGAAGCTTTCTTT.

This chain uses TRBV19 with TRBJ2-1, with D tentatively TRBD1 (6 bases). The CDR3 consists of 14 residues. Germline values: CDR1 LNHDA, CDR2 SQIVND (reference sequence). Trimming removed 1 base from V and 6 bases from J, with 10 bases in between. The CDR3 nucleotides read TGTGCCAGTAGTATAGTAGCAGGGGCCAATGAGCAGTTCTTC. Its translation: CASSIVAGANEQFF.

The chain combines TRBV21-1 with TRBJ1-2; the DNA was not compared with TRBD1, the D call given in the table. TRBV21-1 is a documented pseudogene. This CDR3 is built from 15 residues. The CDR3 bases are TGTGCCAGCAGTATCCAGGTTGGAATTAACTATGGCTACACCTTC. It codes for CASSIQVGINYGYTF.

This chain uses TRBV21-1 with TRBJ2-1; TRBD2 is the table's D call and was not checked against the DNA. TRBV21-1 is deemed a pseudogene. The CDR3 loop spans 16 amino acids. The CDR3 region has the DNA TGTGCCAGCAGCAAAGCTCGGACCCCTCGGGAGGAGGGGCAGTTCTTC. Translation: CASSKARTPREEGQFF.

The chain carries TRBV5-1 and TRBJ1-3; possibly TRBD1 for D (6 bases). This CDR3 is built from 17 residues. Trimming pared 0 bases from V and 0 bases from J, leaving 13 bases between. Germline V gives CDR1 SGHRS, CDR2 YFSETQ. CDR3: CASSLGGDMSSGNTIYF. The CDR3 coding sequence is TGCGCCAGCAGCTTGGGGGGGGACATGAGCTCTGGAAACACCATATATTTT.

CDR3 sequence reads: CASRVGYEQYF. In nucleotides, the CDR3 is TGCGCCAGCAGGGTCGGCTACGAGCAGTACTTC. The V and J genes are TRBV5-1 and TRBJ2-7; D is uncertain. Germline CDR1 and CDR2: SGHRS and YFSETQ. The CDR3 is 11 residues long. Trimming pared 5 bases from V and 3 bases from J, leaving 6 bases between.

Written as DNA, the CDR3 is TGTGCCAGCAGCAGACAGGAGGACAATGGCTACACCTTC. As protein: CASSRQEDNGYTF. V and J are TRBV5-4 and TRBJ1-2; D perhaps matches TRBD1 (6 bases). The CDR3 sequence is 13 residues long. Trimming took 4 bases from V and 6 from J, leaving 13 bases between them. CDR1 is SGHNT, CDR2 YYREEE, per germline (reference sequence).

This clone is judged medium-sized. DNA of the CDR3: TGTGCCAGCAGCTACAACATGAACACTGAAGCTTTCTTT. This gives the protein CASSYNMNTEAFF. The gene calls are TRBV7-9 and TRBJ1-1; D is unclear. This CDR3 has 13 amino acids. The germline V gene encodes CDR1 SEHNR and CDR2 FQNEAQ (reference sequence). V shed 4 bases and J shed 0 bases, with 6 bases lying between them.

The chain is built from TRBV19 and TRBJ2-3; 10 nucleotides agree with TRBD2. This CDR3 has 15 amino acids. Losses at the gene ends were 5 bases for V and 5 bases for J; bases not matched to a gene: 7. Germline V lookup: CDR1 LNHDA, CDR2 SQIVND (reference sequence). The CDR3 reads CASSRSGRAGDTQYF. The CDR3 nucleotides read TGTGCCAGTAGTCGGAGCGGGAGGGCCGGAGATACGCAGTATTTT.

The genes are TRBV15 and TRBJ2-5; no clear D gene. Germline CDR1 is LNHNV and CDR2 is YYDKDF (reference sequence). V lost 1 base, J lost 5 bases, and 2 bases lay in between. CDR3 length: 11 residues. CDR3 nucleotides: TGTGCCACCAGCAGAGGGGAGACCCAGTACTTC. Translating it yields CATSRGETQYF.

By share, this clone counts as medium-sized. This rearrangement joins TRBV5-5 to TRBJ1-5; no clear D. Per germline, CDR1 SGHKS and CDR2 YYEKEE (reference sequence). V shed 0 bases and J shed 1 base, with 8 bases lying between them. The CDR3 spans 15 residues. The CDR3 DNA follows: TGTGCCAGCAGCTTGGCGGTTGGAAGCAATCAGCCCCAGCATTTT. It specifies CASSLAVGSNQPQHF.

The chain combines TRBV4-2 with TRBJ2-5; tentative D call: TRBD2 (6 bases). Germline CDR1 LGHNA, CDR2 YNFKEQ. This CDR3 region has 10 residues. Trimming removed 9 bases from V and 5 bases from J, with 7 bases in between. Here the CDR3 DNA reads TGTGCCAGTGGGGGGGAGACCCAGTACTTC. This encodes CASGGETQYF.